These 15 T cell receptor beta chains came from one sample sequenced in a study of beta chain features in type 1 diabetes. General study findings and limits: Type 1 diabetes patients had moderately but significantly shorter TCRB CDR3s in all four CD4+ subsets.

Antigens of these TCRs are unknown. Of the isolated RNA, all was reverse transcribed, and so the sequenced material was expressed TCRB transcripts. Assay used: immunoSEQ multiplex PCR; TCRdb lists only in-frame clones, some missing. The sample contains around 690,000 clones, roughly 12% of which appear only once. Specimen: naive CD4+ T cells from blood. Source of these receptors: a man younger than 40 with type 1 diabetes.

The chain recombines TRBV11-2 with TRBJ2-1; unclear D gene. The ends were cut back, 0 bases at V and 9 bases at J, with 12 bases in the middle. The CDR3 covers 14 residues. Germline V lookup: CDR1 SGHAT, CDR2 FQNNGV. The CDR3 loop is CASSLDQWRIEQFF. In DNA, the CDR3 is TGTGCCAGCAGCTTAGATCAGTGGCGGATTGAGCAGTTCTTC. Full variable domain (rest looked up from reference TRBV11-2 and TRBJ2-1): EAGVAQSPRYKIIEKRQSVAFWCNPISGHATLYWYQQILGQGPKLLIQFQNNGVVDDSQLPKDRFSAERLKGVDSTLKIQPAKLEDSAVYLCASSLDQWRIEQFFGPGTRLTVL.

This clone came up a few times. The rearrangement uses TRBV11-3 and TRBJ2-1, with TRBD1 identical over 11 bases. With 0 bases clipped from V and 4 bases from J, the junction kept 5 bases outside the gene matches. Per the germline V gene, CDR1 is SGHNT and CDR2 is YENEEA. CDR3 length equals 17 residues. Here the CDR3 reads CASSLDGTGGGYNEQFF. CDR3 DNA: TGTGCCAGCAGCTTAGACGGGACAGGGGGAGGATACAATGAGCAGTTCTTC.

This clone was detected a few times. J is TRBJ2-1 and V is TRBV6-1; maybe TRBD1 (6 bases). Trimming removed 11 bases at V and 2 bases at J, with 16 bases between. CDR1 MNHNS and CDR2 SASEGT come from the germline V gene. The length of the CDR3 is 14 residues. The CDR3 bases are TGTGCCCACCTCCGGGACATCGCCTACAATGAGCAGTTCTTC. It yields the protein CAHLRDIAYNEQFF.

This chain connects TRBV7-9 to TRBJ2-1; D gene unclear. The CDR3 covers 14 residues. The ends were cut back, 3 bases at V and 10 bases at J, with 16 bases in the middle. Germline V gives CDR1 SEHNR, CDR2 FQNEAQ (reference sequence). Here the CDR3 DNA reads TGTGCCAGCAGCTTGGTCAATCTACGTGGAGAGCAGTTCTTC. It translates to CASSLVNLRGEQFF.

The rearrangement links TRBV4-1 to TRBJ1-2; perhaps TRBD1 as D (5 bases). Germline assignment: CDR1 MGHRA and CDR2 YSYEKL. This CDR3 region has 15 residues. Trimming took 3 bases from V and 2 from J, leaving 13 bases between them. As DNA, the CDR3 is TGCGCCAGCAGCCAGGGTGGGACGCGGAACTATGGCTACACCTTC. Translating gives CASSQGGTRNYGYTF.

This clone was counted between two and nine times. As DNA, the CDR3 is TGTGCCAGCAGTACGCGGTGGGGGGACACTTCTAACTATGGCTACACCTTC. It specifies CASSTRWGDTSNYGYTF. The chain employs TRBV27 and TRBJ1-2; D perhaps matches TRBD1 (6 bases). V gave up 5 bases and J gave up 0 bases, with 19 bases separating them. Germline CDR1 and CDR2: MNHEY and SMNVEV (reference sequence). The CDR3 is made up of 17 amino acids.

This clone came up a few times. The chain joins TRBV18 to TRBJ1-3; D may be TRBD1 (6 bases). V was cut by 4 bases and J by 0 bases, with 10 bases left in between. CDR3 length: 15 residues. Germline CDR1 KGHSH, CDR2 LQKENI. CDR3 in DNA: TGTGCCAGCTCACAGGACAGAGTCTCTGGAAACACCATATATTTT. This sequence encodes CASSQDRVSGNTIYF.

The V and J genes are TRBV2 and TRBJ2-5; D not resolved. The CDR3 consists of 13 residues. CDR1 is SNHLY, CDR2 FYNNEI, per germline. V was shortened by 3 bases and J by 1 base, with 6 bases between the two germline ends. CDR3 DNA: TGTGCCAGCAGTGAGCTGAGCCAAGAGACCCAGTACTTC. It yields the protein CASSELSQETQYF. Filled out from reference TRBV2 and TRBJ2-5, the complete variable domain reads EPEVTQTPSHQVTQMGQEVILRCVPISNHLYFYWYRQILGQKVEFLVSFYNNEISEKSEIFDDQFSVERPDGSNFTLKIRSTKLEDSAMYFCASSELSQETQYFGPGTRLLVL.

The chain carries TRBV4-3 and TRBJ2-1; no firm D call. The V gene lost 0 bases and the J gene lost 8 bases, with 17 bases spanning the gap. CDR3 length: 16 residues. CDR1 and CDR2 from the germline V gene are LGHNA and YSLEER. CDR3 protein: CASSQDRRPAVDEQFF. In DNA form, the CDR3 reads TGCGCCAGCAGCCAAGATCGGCGACCTGCCGTGGATGAGCAGTTCTTC.

V usage is TRBV5-4 and J usage is TRBJ2-7; possibly TRBD1 for D (6 bases). The CDR3 spans 11 residues. Germline V gene data show CDR1 as SGHNT and CDR2 as YYREEE (reference sequence). V lost 5 bases and J lost 4, with 7 bases in between. The CDR3 sequence is CASSTGYEQYF. Written as DNA, the CDR3 is TGTGCCAGCAGTACAGGGTACGAGCAGTACTTC. Looking up the rest from reference TRBV5-4 and TRBJ2-7 gives the full variable domain: ETGVTQSPTHLIKTRGQQVTLRCSSQSGHNTVSWYQQALGQGPQFIFQYYREEENGRGNFPPRFSGLQFPNYSSELNVNALELDDSALYLCASSTGYEQYFGPGTRLTVT.

This clone was picked up a small number of times. CDR3 loop: CASSTLAGELFF. The CDR3 coding sequence is TGTGCCAGTAGTACCTTGGCCGGGGAGCTGTTTTTT. This chain connects TRBV19 to TRBJ2-2; D not certain. V lost 4 bases, J lost 6 bases, and 6 bases lay in between. CDR3 length equals 12 residues. The germline gives CDR1 LNHDA, CDR2 SQIVND (reference sequence).

This clone was seen a handful of times. The chain employs TRBV29-1 and TRBJ1-2; D is ambiguous. V dropped 4 bases and J dropped 0 bases, with 9 bases sitting between them. The CDR3 runs to 13 residues. Germline values: CDR1 SQVTM, CDR2 ANQGSEA. The DNA for the CDR3 is TGCAGCGTTGGTAAGGGAGCTAACTATGGCTACACCTTC. It specifies CSVGKGANYGYTF.

This clone was counted between two and nine times. This chain joins TRBV5-1 and TRBJ2-3; D uncertain. Germline CDR1 is SGHRS and CDR2 is YFSETQ. Trimming left V 4 bases short and J 1 base short, with 10 bases between. The CDR3 has 14 amino acids. The CDR3 DNA reads TGCGCCAGCAGCGCCGGTCATGGCACAGATACGCAGTATTTT. It encodes CASSAGHGTDTQYF. Full variable domain (outside the CDR3, taken from reference TRBV5-1 and TRBJ2-3): KAGVTQTPRYLIKTRGQQVTLSCSPISGHRSVSWYQQTPGQGLQFLFEYFSETQRNKGNFPGRFSGRQFSNSRSEMNVSTLELGDSALYLCASSAGHGTDTQYFGPGTRLTVL.

V is TRBV2 and J is TRBJ2-5; 8 bases map to TRBD1. V gave up 4 bases and J gave up 5 bases; unmatched junction bases: 3. The CDR3 loop spans 13 amino acids. Per the germline V gene, CDR1 is SNHLY and CDR2 is FYNNEI. CDR3 sequence (DNA): TGTGCCAGCAGTGGACAGGGGTGGGAGACCCAGTACTTC. Residues: CASSGQGWETQYF.

There are a few counts of this clone. The chain joins TRBV5-7 to TRBJ1-1; no clear D gene. TRBV5-7 is designated an ORF whose function remains uncertain. This CDR3 is 13 amino acids long. V gave up 2 bases and J gave up 6 bases, with 11 bases separating them. The CDR3 DNA reads TGTGCCAGCAGCTTTGTGAAAGAGCCTGAAGCTTTCTTT. Its protein is CASSFVKEPEAFF.